The text below deals with one T cell receptor (beta chain). The antigen is undetermined. Time point here: cycle 4 day 1 (C4D1), after more than 5 weeks of nivolumab. Each of the patients experienced relapse following autologous stem cell transplantation, and their brentuximab vedotin exposure differed. This sample stems from a study of PD-1 blockade in classical Hodgkin lymphoma. Study-level results: There was a significant rise in CD4+ TCR diversity by C4D1, with no such rise for CD8+. Exclusion applied to patients who initiated nivolumab less than 1 year following ASCT. Lower baseline TCR diversity marked trial partial responders and progressors.

Clones were sequenced by immunoSEQ multiplex PCR, and TCRdb holds only the in-frame ones, with some missing. The sample carries roughly 20,000 clones, 80% recorded once. Trimming took 8 bases from V and 2 from J, leaving 15 bases between them. The germline V gene has CDR1 MNHEY and CDR2 SMNVEV (reference sequence). The CDR3 has 14 residues. The rearrangement links TRBV27 to TRBJ1-2; perhaps TRBD1 as D (5 bases). This receptor was obtained from a human donor with classical Hodgkin lymphoma. This sample comprised peripheral blood mononuclear cells (PBMCs), obtained before the fourth cycle of nivolumab. The CDR3 coding sequence is TGTGCCAGCCGCCCGGGGCGCAGAAACTATGGCTACACCTTC. Amino acid sequence: CASRPGRRNYGYTF.